Following are 18 T cell receptor beta chains from one sample sequenced in a study of T cell repertoires in cytomegalovirus infection. TCRdb redid the calling of the reads with MiXCR, one entry per CDR3 protein. The sample carries 600,000 to 700,000 distinct CDR3 sequences, 30% to 40% recorded once. No antigen has been assigned to these receptors. The sample in question was cultured PBMCs, obtained from culture after CMV antigen stimulation. These TCRs come from a human donor in good health (CMV status not recorded). Some clones in this sample may be carry-over from other donors' samples.

The DNA for the CDR3 is TGTGCCAGCAGTTATCCGCCGAATGAGCAGTTCTTC. Protein: CASSYPPNEQFF. The chain has TRBV6-2 or TRBV6-3 and TRBJ2-1; unclear D gene. V gave up 3 bases and J gave up 7 bases, with 7 bases separating them. The length of the CDR3 is 12 residues. Germline CDR1 reads MNHEY; CDR2 reads SVGEGT.

CDR3 sequence: CASSSTGAHTEAFF. Written as DNA, the CDR3 is TGTGCCAGCAGCTCCACAGGGGCTCACACTGAAGCTTTCTTT. This chain joins TRBV12-3 or TRBV12-4 and TRBJ1-1; 7 bases align to TRBD1. The CDR3 totals 14 residues. The V segment lost 6 bases and the J segment 3 bases; nucleotides outside the gene matches: 7.

This clonotype was counted many times. V gene TRBV12-3 or TRBV12-4 combines with J gene TRBJ1-1; D may be TRBD1 (6 bases). The V and J ends lost 3 bases and 5 bases respectively, with 13 bases between them. The CDR3 contains 14 residues. DNA for the CDR3: TGTGCCAGCAGTTTGTTTGCAGGGGATACTGAAGCTTTCTTT. As protein: CASSLFAGDTEAFF.

This clonotype was observed a few times. The chain joins TRBV7-8 to TRBJ2-1, with 7 positions matching TRBD2. CDR1 is SGHVS and CDR2 is FQNEAQ in the germline V gene. CDR3 length: 16 amino acids. Germline trimming cut 1 base from V and 4 bases from J; bases unmatched to any gene: 7. CDR3 in DNA: TGTGCCAGCAGCTTAGATCGGTCTAGCGGATACAATGAGCAGTTCTTC. Translation gives CASSLDRSSGYNEQFF.

In its sample, this clonotype was seen a few times. The CDR3 loop is CASSWGWRQGTTDTQYF. DNA for the CDR3: TGTGCCAGCAGTTGGGGATGGAGGCAGGGGACCACAGATACGCAGTATTTT. The chain carries TRBV28 and TRBJ2-3; possibly TRBD1 for D (6 bases). This CDR3 has 17 amino acids. V shed 4 bases and J shed 2 bases, with 19 bases lying between them. Germline lookup yields CDR1 MDHEN and CDR2 SYDVKM. The variable domain in full, completed from reference TRBV28 and TRBJ2-3, reads DVKVTQSSRYLVKRTGEKVFLECVQDMDHENMFWYRQDPGLGLRLIYFSYDVKMKEKGDIPEGYSVSREKKERFSLILESASTNQTSMYLCASSWGWRQGTTDTQYFGPGTRLTVL.

The chain joins TRBV11-1 to TRBJ1-2; D might be TRBD1 (5 bases). Germline-derived CDR1 and CDR2 are SGHAT and FQDESV (reference sequence). This CDR3 has 15 residues. Trimming stripped 6 bases from V and 1 base from J, with 15 bases between. The chain's CDR3 is CASRYGQNVNYGYTF. CDR3 bases: TGTGCCAGCAGATACGGACAAAACGTTAACTATGGCTACACCTTC.

The chain uses TRBV12-3 or TRBV12-4 and TRBJ1-2, with a possible D match to TRBD1 (5 bases). This CDR3 contains 14 residues. The V and J ends lost 3 bases and 3 bases respectively, with 11 bases between them. The CDR3 DNA reads TGTGCCAGCAGTTTCCAGAGGGGCTACTATGGCTACACCTTC. It codes for CASSFQRGYYGYTF.

V gene TRBV5-6 combines with J gene TRBJ2-3; D is possibly TRBD2 (6 bases). Trimming removed 2 bases at V and 1 base at J, with 11 bases between. CDR1 is SGHDT, CDR2 YYEEEE, per germline. CDR3 length equals 15 residues. CDR3 DNA: TGTGCCAGCAGCTTTTGGGGAGGTCGCACAGATACGCAGTATTTT. Its translation: CASSFWGGRTDTQYF.

V usage is TRBV19 and J usage is TRBJ1-1; 11 bases are a match to TRBD1. V was clipped by 6 bases and J by 2 bases; unmatched bases: 8. Germline V gives CDR1 LNHDA, CDR2 SQIVND (reference sequence). This CDR3 is built from 16 residues. The CDR3 nucleotides are TGTGCCAGTAGACCCCGTGGACAGGGGGCAAACACTGAAGCTTTCTTT. Translating it yields CASRPRGQGANTEAFF.

A note on this clonotype: This may be a read error: a much more frequent sequence differs by one nucleotide. The chain uses TRBV12-3 or TRBV12-4 and TRBJ1-1, with unresolved D. The CDR3 runs 13 residues. V was cut by 7 bases and J by 0 bases, with 9 bases left in between. DNA of the CDR3: TGTGCCAGCACCCCCAACATGAACACTGAAGCTTTCTTT. Encoded protein: CASTPNMNTEAFF.

This clonotype was seen only a few times. The chain recombines TRBV7-9 with TRBJ1-1; TRBD1 agrees at 7 bases. This CDR3 has 14 residues. The V and J ends lost 6 bases and 1 base, in that order; junction bases with no gene match: 5. Looked up from germline, CDR1 is SEHNR and CDR2 is FQNEAQ (reference sequence). This CDR3 is CASRAGGRNTEAFF. CDR3 coding DNA: TGTGCCAGCAGGGCAGGGGGGCGGAACACTGAAGCTTTCTTT.

The rearrangement uses TRBV5-5 and TRBJ2-7; 8 bases match TRBD2. J was trimmed by 7 bases and V by 2 bases; bases with no gene match: 11. Germline values: CDR1 SGHKS, CDR2 YYEKEE (reference sequence). The CDR3 runs to 15 residues. The CDR3 DNA sequence: TGTGCCAGCAGCTTCTTCGTAGCGGGGCTTGGGGAGCAGTACTTC. It codes for CASSFFVAGLGEQYF. The full variable domain, completed using reference TRBV5-5 and TRBJ2-7, is DAGVTQSPTHLIKTRGQQVTLRCSPISGHKSVSWYQQVLGQGPQFIFQYYEKEERGRGNFPDRFSARQFPNYSSELNVNALLLGDSALYLCASSFFVAGLGEQYFGPGTRLTVT.

The table lists this clonotype with a few counts. The CDR3 sequence: CASSEGQGREELFF. CDR3 in DNA: TGTGCCAGCTCAGAGGGCCAGGGCCGCGAGGAACTGTTTTTT. The rearrangement uses TRBV18 and TRBJ1-4; D is possibly TRBD1 (5 bases). Germline CDR1 is KGHSH and CDR2 is LQKENI. The ends were cut back, 5 bases at V and 12 bases at J, with 19 bases in the middle. This CDR3 contains 14 residues.

CDR3 sequence: CASSLRAYSMEQFF. CDR3 DNA: TGTGCCAGCAGCTTAAGAGCCTACTCTATGGAGCAGTTCTTC. This sequence joins TRBV7-8 and TRBJ2-1; no clear D. This CDR3 contains 14 residues. The germline CDR1 and CDR2 sequences are SGHVS and FQNEAQ. The ends were cut back, 2 bases at V and 10 bases at J, with 15 bases in the middle.

This clonotype was found a few times. J is TRBJ2-5 and V is TRBV7-8; the D is unclear. The germline CDR1 and CDR2 sequences are SGHVS and FQNEAQ. The CDR3 totals 13 residues. Trimming removed 10 bases at V and 5 bases at J, with 17 bases between. The CDR3 protein is CATARRHGETQYF. CDR3 DNA: TGTGCCACAGCTCGAAGACATGGGGAGACCCAGTACTTC.

The chain recombines TRBV7-9 with TRBJ2-1; D unresolved. The ends were cut back, 6 bases at V and 8 bases at J, with 17 bases in the middle. Germline V CDR1 and CDR2: SEHNR, FQNEAQ (reference sequence). This CDR3 region has 14 residues. The CDR3 here is CASSLPAGRDEQFF. The CDR3 DNA sequence: TGTGCCAGCAGTCTCCCCGCCGGTAGGGATGAGCAGTTCTTC.

The chain links TRBV20-1 to TRBJ2-7, with TRBD1 identical over 8 bases. CDR3 length: 12 amino acids. In germline, CDR1 is DFQATT, CDR2 SNEGSKA (reference sequence). Germline trimming cut 5 bases from V and 9 bases from J; bases unmatched to any gene: 9. The CDR3 DNA sequence: TGCAGTGCTTTGGACAGGGTCTTCGGGCAGTACTTC. This translates into CSALDRVFGQYF.

The chain is built from TRBV2 and TRBJ1-2; D gene uncertain. The CDR3 spans 11 residues. Trimming removed 7 bases from V and 4 bases from J, with 7 bases in between. The germline V gene encodes CDR1 SNHLY and CDR2 FYNNEI. The CDR3, as DNA: TGTGCCAGCAAGCGGTTCTATGGCTACACCTTC. As protein: CASKRFYGYTF.